The present entry profiles one TCR beta chain with its context. The antigen remains unidentified. This CDR3 contains 16 residues. This sample is part of a study of shared clonotypes between healthy human individuals. Genomic DNA belonging to each subset was distributed in equal measure over several immunoSEQ plates. As processed by the authors: Without quality scores, immunoSEQ junctional reads could not be filtered like full-length reads. Generated by immunoSEQ multiplex PCR, the TCRdb table keeps only in-frame clones and is missing some. D and trimming come from the DNA, and the V and J calls and clone size come from that table. Seen here are millions of clones, more than 90% observed once, and the top ten hold 0.11% to 0.15%. Study outcomes and limitations: A reduction in generation probabilities was seen for non-shared clonotypes relative to those shared by all four donors.

The TCR sequence derives from a man aged 18 to 30 in good health. Sequencing was performed on naive CD4+ T cells sorted from blood. The subset is: CD45RA+ positively selected. The chain links TRBV21-1 to TRBJ2-7; the table names TRBD1, a call not compared with the DNA. TRBV21-1 is given as a pseudogene. CDR3 protein: CASSKEWGTGLYEQYF. DNA for the CDR3: TGTGCCAGCAGCAAAGAGTGGGGAACAGGGTTGTACGAGCAGTACTTC.